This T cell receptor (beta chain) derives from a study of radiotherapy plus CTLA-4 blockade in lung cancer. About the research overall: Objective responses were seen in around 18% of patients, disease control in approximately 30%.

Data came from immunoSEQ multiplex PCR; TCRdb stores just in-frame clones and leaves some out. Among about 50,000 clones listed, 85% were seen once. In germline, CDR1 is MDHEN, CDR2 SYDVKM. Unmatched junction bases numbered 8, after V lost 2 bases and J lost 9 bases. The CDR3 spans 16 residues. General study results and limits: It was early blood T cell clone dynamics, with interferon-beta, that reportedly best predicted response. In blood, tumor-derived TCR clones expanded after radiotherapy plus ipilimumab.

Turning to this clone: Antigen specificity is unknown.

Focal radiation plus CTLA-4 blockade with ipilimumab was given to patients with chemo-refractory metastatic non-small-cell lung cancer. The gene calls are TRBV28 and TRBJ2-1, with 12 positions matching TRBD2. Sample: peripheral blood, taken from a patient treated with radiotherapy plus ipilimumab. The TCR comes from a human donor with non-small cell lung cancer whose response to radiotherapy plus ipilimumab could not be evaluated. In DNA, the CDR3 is TGTGCCAGCAGTTTAGGCTTACTAGCGGGAGGAAGTGAGCAGTTCTTC. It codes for CASSLGLLAGGSEQFF.